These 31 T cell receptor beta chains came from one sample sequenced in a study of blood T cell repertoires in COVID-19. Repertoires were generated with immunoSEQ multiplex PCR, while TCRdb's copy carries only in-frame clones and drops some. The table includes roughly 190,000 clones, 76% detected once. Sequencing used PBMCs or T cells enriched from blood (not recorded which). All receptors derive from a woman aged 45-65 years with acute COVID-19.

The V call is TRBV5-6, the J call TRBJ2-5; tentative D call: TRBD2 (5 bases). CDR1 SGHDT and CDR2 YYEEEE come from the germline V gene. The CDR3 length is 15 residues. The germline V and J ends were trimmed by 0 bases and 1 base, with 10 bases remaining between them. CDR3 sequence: CASSLAGGSQETQYF. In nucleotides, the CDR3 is TGTGCCAGCAGCTTGGCTGGTGGGAGCCAAGAGACCCAGTACTTC.

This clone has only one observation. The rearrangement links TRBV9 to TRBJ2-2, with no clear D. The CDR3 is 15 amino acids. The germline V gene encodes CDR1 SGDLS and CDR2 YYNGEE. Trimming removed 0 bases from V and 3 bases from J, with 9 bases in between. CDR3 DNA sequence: TGTGCCAGCAGCGTAGGTCAGTCAGACACCGGGGAGCTGTTTTTT. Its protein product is CASSVGQSDTGELFF.

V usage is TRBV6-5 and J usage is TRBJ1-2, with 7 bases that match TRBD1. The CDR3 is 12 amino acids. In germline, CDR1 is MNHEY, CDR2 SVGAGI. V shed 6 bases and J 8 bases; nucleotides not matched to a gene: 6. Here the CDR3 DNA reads TGTGCCAGCAGCCGAGGGGGCTTCGGCTACACCTTC. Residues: CASSRGGFGYTF.

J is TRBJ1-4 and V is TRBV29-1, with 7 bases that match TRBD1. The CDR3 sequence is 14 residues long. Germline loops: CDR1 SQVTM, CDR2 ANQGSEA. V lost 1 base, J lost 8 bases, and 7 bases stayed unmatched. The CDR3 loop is CSVEGQGFGEKLFF. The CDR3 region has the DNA TGCAGCGTTGAAGGACAGGGCTTTGGAGAAAAACTGTTTTTT.

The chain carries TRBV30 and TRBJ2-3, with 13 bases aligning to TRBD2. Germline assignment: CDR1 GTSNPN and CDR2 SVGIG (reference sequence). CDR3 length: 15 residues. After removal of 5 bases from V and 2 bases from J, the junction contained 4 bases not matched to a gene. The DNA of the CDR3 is TGTGCCTGGGGGACTAGCGGGGCCCCCACAGATACGCAGTATTTT. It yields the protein CAWGTSGAPTDTQYF.

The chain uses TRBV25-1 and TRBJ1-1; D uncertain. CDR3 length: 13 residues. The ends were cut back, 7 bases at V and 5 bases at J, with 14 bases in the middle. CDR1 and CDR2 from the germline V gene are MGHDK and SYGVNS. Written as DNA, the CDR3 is TGTGCCAGCAACCCTGGAGGTGGAACTGAAGCTTTCTTT. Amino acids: CASNPGGGTEAFF. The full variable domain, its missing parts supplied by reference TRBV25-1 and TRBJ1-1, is EADIYQTPRYLVIGTGKKITLECSQTMGHDKMYWYQQDPGMELHLIHYSYGVNSTEKGDLSSESTVSRIRTEHFPLTLESARPSHTSQYLCASNPGGGTEAFFGQGTRLTVV.

CDR3 sequence: CASSLVASGGAGSYNEQFF. In DNA form, the CDR3 reads TGTGCCAGCAGCTTAGTGGCTAGCGGGGGGGCCGGGTCCTACAATGAGCAGTTCTTC. The chain has TRBV11-2 and TRBJ2-1, with 12 bases matching TRBD2. This CDR3 has 19 residues. CDR1 is SGHAT, CDR2 FQNNGV, per germline. The V segment lost 1 base and the J segment 1 base; nucleotides outside the gene matches: 8.

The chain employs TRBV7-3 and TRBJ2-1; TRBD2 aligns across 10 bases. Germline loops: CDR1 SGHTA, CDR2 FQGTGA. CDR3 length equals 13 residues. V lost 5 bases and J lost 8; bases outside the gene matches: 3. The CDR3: CASSTLAGDEQFF. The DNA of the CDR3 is TGTGCCAGCAGCACTCTAGCGGGGGATGAGCAGTTCTTC.

The CDR3 sequence: CASSLQGDQPQHF. In DNA, the CDR3 is TGTGCCAGCAGCTTACAGGGGGATCAGCCCCAGCATTTT. V gene TRBV7-9 combines with J gene TRBJ1-5; 7 bases match TRBD1. CDR3 length: 13 residues. CDR1 and CDR2 (germline): SEHNR, FQNEAQ (reference sequence). With V trimmed by 2 bases and J by 5 bases, 0 bases remained unmatched.

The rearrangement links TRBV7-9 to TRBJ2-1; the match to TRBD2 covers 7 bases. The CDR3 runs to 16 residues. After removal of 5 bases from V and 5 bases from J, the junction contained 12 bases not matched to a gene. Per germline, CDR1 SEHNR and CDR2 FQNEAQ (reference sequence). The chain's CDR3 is CASSPPGAGVNNEQFF. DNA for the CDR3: TGTGCCAGCAGCCCCCCTGGGGCGGGGGTAAACAATGAGCAGTTCTTC.

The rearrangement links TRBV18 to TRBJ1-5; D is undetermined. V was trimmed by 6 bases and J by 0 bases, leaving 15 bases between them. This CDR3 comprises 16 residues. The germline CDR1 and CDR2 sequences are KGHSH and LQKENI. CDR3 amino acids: CASSPMAQLSNQPQHF. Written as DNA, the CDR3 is TGTGCCAGCTCCCCTATGGCACAGCTTAGCAATCAGCCCCAGCATTTT.

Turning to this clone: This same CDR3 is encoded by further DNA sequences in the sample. CDR3 sequence: CASSPRQGADTGELFF. The CDR3 DNA sequence: TGTGCCAGCTCACCACGACAGGGGGCCGACACCGGGGAGCTGTTTTTT. The chain combines TRBV18 with TRBJ2-2, with 10 bases identical to TRBD1. This CDR3 contains 16 residues. V shed 1 base and J 3 bases; nucleotides not matched to a gene: 2. CDR1 is KGHSH, CDR2 LQKENI, per germline. Complete variable domain (other parts from reference TRBV18 and TRBJ2-2): NAGVMQNPRHLVRRRGQEARLRCSPMKGHSHVYWYRQLPEEGLKFMVYLQKENIIDESGMPKERFSAEFPKEGPSILRIQQVVRGDSAAYFCASSPRQGADTGELFFGEGSRLTVL.

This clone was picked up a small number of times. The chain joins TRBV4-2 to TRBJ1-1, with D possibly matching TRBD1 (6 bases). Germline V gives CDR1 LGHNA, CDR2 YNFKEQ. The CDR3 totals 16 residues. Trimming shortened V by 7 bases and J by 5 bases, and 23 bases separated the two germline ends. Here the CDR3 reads CASTLGGGAGETEAFF. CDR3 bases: TGTGCCAGCACCCTAGGGGGGGGCGCGGGAGAAACTGAAGCTTTCTTT.

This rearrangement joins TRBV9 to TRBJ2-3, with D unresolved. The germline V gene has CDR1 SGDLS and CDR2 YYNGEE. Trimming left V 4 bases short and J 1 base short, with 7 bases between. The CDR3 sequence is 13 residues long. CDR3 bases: TGTGCCAGCAGCCCCGTCCGCACAGATACGCAGTATTTT. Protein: CASSPVRTDTQYF.

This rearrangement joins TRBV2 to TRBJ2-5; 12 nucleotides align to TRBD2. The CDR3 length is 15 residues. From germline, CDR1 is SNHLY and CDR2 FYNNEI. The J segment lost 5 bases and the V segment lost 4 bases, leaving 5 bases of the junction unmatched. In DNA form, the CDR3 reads TGTGCCAGCAGTGGGACTAGCGGGGTGGGCGAGACCCAGTACTTC. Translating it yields CASSGTSGVGETQYF.

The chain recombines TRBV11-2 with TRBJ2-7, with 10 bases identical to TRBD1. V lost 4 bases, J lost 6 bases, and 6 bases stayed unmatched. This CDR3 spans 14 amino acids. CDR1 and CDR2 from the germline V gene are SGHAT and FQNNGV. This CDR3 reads CASSSGQGVLEQYV. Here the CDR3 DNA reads TGTGCCAGCAGCTCCGGACAGGGGGTCCTCGAGCAGTACGTC.

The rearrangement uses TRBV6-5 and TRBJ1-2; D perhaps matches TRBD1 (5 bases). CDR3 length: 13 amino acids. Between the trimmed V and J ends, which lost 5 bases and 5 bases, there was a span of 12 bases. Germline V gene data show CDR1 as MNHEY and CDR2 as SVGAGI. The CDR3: CASSRGTLYGYTF. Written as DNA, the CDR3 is TGTGCCAGCAGTCGCGGGACGCTTTATGGCTACACCTTC.

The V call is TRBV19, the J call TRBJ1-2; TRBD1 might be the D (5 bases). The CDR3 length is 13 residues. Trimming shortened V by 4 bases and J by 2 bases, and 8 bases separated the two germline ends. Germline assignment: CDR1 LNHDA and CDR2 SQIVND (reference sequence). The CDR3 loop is CASSTDTNYGYTF. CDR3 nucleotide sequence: TGTGCCAGTAGTACGGACACAAACTATGGCTACACCTTC.

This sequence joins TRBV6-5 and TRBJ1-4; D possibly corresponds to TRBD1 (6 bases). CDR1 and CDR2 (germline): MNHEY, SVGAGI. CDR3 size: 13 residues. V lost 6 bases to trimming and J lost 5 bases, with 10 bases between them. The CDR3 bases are TGTGCCAGCAGCCAAGACAGGAATGAAAAACTGTTTTTT. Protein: CASSQDRNEKLFF.

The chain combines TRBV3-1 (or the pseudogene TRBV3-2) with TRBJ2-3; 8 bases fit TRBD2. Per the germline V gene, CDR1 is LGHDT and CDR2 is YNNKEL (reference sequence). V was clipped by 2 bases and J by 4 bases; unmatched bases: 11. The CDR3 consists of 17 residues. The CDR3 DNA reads TGTGCCAGCAGCCAAAGAAGCGGGGGCTCCGGGGCAGATACGCAGTATTTT. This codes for CASSQRSGGSGADTQYF.

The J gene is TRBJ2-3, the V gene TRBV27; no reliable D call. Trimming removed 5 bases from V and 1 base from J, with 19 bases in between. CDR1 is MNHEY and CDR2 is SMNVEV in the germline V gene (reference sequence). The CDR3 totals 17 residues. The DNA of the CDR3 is TGTGCCAGCAGTCTGCAACCCTCAAGACAACGCACAGATACGCAGTATTTT. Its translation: CASSLQPSRQRTDTQYF.

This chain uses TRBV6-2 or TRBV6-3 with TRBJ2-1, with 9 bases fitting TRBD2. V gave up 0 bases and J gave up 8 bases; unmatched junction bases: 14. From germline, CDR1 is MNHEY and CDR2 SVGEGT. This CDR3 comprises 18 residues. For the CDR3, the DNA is TGTGCCAGCAGTTACTCGATAATAGCGGGGGCCAGAGGCGATGAGCAGTTCTTC. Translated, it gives CASSYSIIAGARGDEQFF.

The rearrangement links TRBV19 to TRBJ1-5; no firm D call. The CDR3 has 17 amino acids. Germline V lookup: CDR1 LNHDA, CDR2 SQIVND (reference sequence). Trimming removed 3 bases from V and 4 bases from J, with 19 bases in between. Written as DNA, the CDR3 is TGTGCCAGTAGTATGGCAGGTGGAGGGCGACCAAATCAGCCCCAGCATTTT. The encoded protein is CASSMAGGGRPNQPQHF. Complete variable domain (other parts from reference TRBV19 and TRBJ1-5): DGGITQSPKYLFRKEGQNVTLSCEQNLNHDAMYWYRQDPGQGLRLIYYSQIVNDFQKGDIAEGYSVSREKKESFPLTVTSAQKNPTAFYLCASSMAGGGRPNQPQHFGDGTRLSIL.

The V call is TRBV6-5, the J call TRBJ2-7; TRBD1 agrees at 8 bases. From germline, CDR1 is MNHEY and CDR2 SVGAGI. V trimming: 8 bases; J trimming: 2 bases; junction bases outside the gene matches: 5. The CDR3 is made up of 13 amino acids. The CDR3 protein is CASLGQVAYEQYV. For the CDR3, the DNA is TGTGCCAGCCTGGGACAGGTGGCCTACGAGCAGTACGTC.

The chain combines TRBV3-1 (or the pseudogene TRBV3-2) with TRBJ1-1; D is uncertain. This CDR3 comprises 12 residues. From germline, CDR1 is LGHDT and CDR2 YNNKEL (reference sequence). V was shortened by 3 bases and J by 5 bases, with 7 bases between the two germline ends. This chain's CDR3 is CASSQSGTEAFF. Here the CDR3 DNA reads TGTGCCAGCAGCCAGTCAGGAACTGAAGCTTTCTTT.

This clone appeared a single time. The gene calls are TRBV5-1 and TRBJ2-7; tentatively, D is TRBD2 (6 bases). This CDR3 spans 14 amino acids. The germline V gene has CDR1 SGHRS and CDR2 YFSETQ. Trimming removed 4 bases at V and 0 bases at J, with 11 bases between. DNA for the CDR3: TGCGCCAGCAGCGGGACTCTGAGCTCCTACGAGCAGTACGTC. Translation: CASSGTLSSYEQYV.

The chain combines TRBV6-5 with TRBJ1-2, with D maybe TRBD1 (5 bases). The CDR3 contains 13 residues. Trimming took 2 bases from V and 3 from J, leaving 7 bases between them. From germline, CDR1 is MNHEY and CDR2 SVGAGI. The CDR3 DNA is TGTGCCAGCAGTTACCCGGGGGACTATGGCTACACCTTC. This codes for CASSYPGDYGYTF.

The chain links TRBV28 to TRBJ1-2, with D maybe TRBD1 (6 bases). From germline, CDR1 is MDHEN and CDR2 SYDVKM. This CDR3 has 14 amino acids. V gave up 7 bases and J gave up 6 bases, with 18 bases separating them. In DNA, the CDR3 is TGTGCCAGCAAGGGAGGGGGGAATTGGAATGGCTACACCTTC. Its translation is CASKGGGNWNGYTF.

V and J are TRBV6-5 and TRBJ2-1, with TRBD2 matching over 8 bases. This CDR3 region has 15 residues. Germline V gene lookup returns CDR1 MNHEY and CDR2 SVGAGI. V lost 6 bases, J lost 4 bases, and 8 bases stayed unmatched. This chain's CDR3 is CASSPLAGGYNEQFF. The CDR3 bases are TGTGCCAGCAGCCCACTGGCGGGGGGTTACAATGAGCAGTTCTTC.

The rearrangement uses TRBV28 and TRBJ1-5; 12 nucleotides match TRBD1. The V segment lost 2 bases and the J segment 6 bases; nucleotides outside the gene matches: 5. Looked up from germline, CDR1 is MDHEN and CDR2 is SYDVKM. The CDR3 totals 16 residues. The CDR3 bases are TGTGCCAGCAGTTTAGACTGGGACAGGGGGCTTCAGCCCCAGCATTTT. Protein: CASSLDWDRGLQPQHF.

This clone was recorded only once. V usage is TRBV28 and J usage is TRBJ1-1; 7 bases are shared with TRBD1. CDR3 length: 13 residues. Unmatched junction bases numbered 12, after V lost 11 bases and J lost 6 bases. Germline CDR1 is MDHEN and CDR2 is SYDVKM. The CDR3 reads CASRQGLRAEAFF. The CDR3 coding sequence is TGTGCCTCTCGACAGGGTCTTCGGGCTGAAGCTTTCTTT.